This T cell receptor beta chain came from a study of blood T cell repertoires in COVID-19. On the study more broadly: T cells, B-cell-depleted T cells, or PBMCs supplied cDNA or gDNA.

Trimming cost V 2 bases and J 0 bases, with 5 bases left between them. The CDR3 runs 13 residues. The V gene's germline CDR1 is KGHSH and CDR2 LQKENI. Repertoires were generated with immunoSEQ multiplex PCR, while TCRdb's copy carries only in-frame clones and drops some. The table includes under 300,000 clones, under 90% detected once. All recovered Cohort 3 donors got two negative PCRs, got clearance, or saw symptom resolution. Sequencing was performed on PBMCs or T cells enriched from blood (not recorded which). V usage is TRBV18 and J usage is TRBJ2-7; no clear D. The receptor's source is a man aged 18 to 29 who had recovered from COVID-19. Here the CDR3 DNA reads TGTGCCAGCTCACCAGACACCTCCTACGAGCAGTACTTC. Encoded protein: CASSPDTSYEQYF.